These 26 T cell receptor beta chains were sequenced from one sample in a study of blood T cells in healthy people across ages. It was with a sample-barcoded 5' primer and a J-beta primer mix that a second PCR of about 6 to 11 cycles was run. MiXCR, run by TCRdb on the 5' RACE reads, gives a single entry per CDR3 protein. The sample lists fewer than 2 million distinct CDR3 sequences; 35% to 50% were seen once. Sequenced input: blood. Receptors originate from a human donor in good health.

The rearrangement uses TRBV2 and TRBJ1-1, with 8 bases lining up with TRBD1. In germline, CDR1 is SNHLY, CDR2 FYNNEI. J was trimmed by 4 bases and V by 9 bases; bases with no gene match: 7. The CDR3 has 13 residues. CDR3 loop: CARTGGRSTEAFF. CDR3 DNA sequence: TGTGCCAGAACAGGGGGTCGTAGCACTGAAGCTTTCTTT.

The V and J genes are TRBV3-1 and TRBJ2-7, with D tentatively TRBD2 (5 bases). The CDR3 totals 15 residues. Looked up from germline, CDR1 is LGHDT and CDR2 is YNNKEL (reference sequence). V lost 4 bases and J 4 bases, leaving 17 bases between the germline ends. CDR3 in amino acids: CASSPSLDSGYEQYF. The CDR3 DNA is TGTGCCAGCAGCCCCTCACTAGACTCCGGATACGAGCAGTACTTC.

The chain joins TRBV20-1 to TRBJ1-1, with a possible D match to TRBD1 (5 bases). This CDR3 has 12 residues. The V gene's germline CDR1 is DFQATT and CDR2 SNEGSKA (reference sequence). Trimming removed 6 bases at V and 9 bases at J, with 17 bases between. CDR3 in DNA: TGCAGTGCAACTCGGGGCCTCTGGAAAGCTTTCTTT. Translated: CSATRGLWKAFF.

This clonotype was picked up many times. The rearrangement links TRBV12-3 or TRBV12-4 to TRBJ2-7; 8 bases align to TRBD1. The CDR3 is 16 residues long. After removal of 7 bases from V and 1 base from J, the junction contained 12 bases not matched to a gene. Written as DNA, the CDR3 is TGTGCCAGCACTAATTTTGGACAGGGACGGTCCTACGAGCAGTACTTC. Its translation: CASTNFGQGRSYEQYF.

The chain carries TRBV9 and TRBJ1-4; TRBD1 matches at 7 bases. With V trimmed by 4 bases and J by 7 bases, 10 bases remained unmatched. This CDR3 contains 15 residues. Germline CDR1 and CDR2: SGDLS and YYNGEE. The CDR3 nucleotides read TGTGCCAGCAGCCCATCCTCGACAGGGTTTGAAAAACTGTTTTTT. Translation gives CASSPSSTGFEKLFF.

This clonotype has a handful of counts. The V gene is TRBV10-3, the J gene TRBJ2-5; weak D call: TRBD1 (5 bases). The CDR3 spans 14 residues. Trimming took off 4 bases at V and 3 bases at J, with 12 bases between the two ends. CDR1 and CDR2 (germline): ENHRY, SYGVKD. The CDR3 nucleotides are TGTGCCATCAGTGCAGGACATACCGAAGAGACCCAGTACTTC. Translating gives CAISAGHTEETQYF.

The sample holds a few counts of this clonotype. V usage is TRBV4-2 and J usage is TRBJ2-3; 9 bases fit TRBD2. V gave up 0 bases and J gave up 7 bases; unmatched junction bases: 5. CDR3 length: 15 residues. Germline lookup yields CDR1 LGHNA and CDR2 YNFKEQ. The CDR3 DNA follows: TGTGCCAGCAGCCAAGATGGGCTAGCGGGGTATACGCAGTATTTT. Its protein is CASSQDGLAGYTQYF.

The chain recombines TRBV15 with TRBJ1-6; D gene unclear. Trimming stripped 3 bases from V and 7 bases from J, with 10 bases between. Germline V gene sequence: CDR1 LNHNV, CDR2 YYDKDF (reference sequence). The CDR3 extends over 14 amino acids. The CDR3 region is CATSRFTENSPLHF. The CDR3 DNA reads as TGTGCCACCAGCAGGTTCACGGAGAATTCACCCCTCCACTTT.

J is TRBJ2-3 and V is TRBV20-1; 7 bases align to TRBD2. The germline V gene has CDR1 DFQATT and CDR2 SNEGSKA (reference sequence). This CDR3 has 17 amino acids. The V segment lost 5 bases and the J segment 0 bases; nucleotides outside the gene matches: 14. For the CDR3, the DNA is TGCAGTGCTCCCCCAAGTTTGGCTAGCGGAAGCACAGATACGCAGTATTTT. This sequence encodes CSAPPSLASGSTDTQYF.

This clonotype was counted between two and nine times. This chain links TRBV29-1 with TRBJ1-1; tentative D call: TRBD1 (5 bases). Trimming left V 2 bases short and J 1 base short, with 8 bases between. This CDR3 spans 13 amino acids. Germline CDR1 and CDR2: SQVTM and ANQGSEA. CDR3 sequence: CSVERGSNTEAFF. The CDR3 DNA is TGCAGCGTTGAACGGGGCTCGAACACTGAAGCTTTCTTT.

The DNA for the CDR3 is TGTGCCAGCAGCATCCAATTGAGTGAGGCTGGGGCCAACGTCCTGACTTTC. Amino acid sequence: CASSIQLSEAGANVLTF. J is TRBJ2-6 and V is TRBV28; no firm D call. Germline CDR1 reads MDHEN; CDR2 reads SYDVKM. V lost 6 bases and J lost 2, with 17 bases in between. CDR3 length: 17 residues.

This clonotype turned up a few times. V is TRBV29-1 and J is TRBJ2-3; D gene ambiguous. V gave up 4 bases and J gave up 3 bases, with 5 bases separating them. CDR1 is SQVTM and CDR2 is ANQGSEA in the germline V gene. This CDR3 spans 11 amino acids. The CDR3 region is CSVAQTDTQYF. The CDR3 DNA follows: TGCAGCGTTGCCCAAACAGATACGCAGTATTTT.

This clonotype occurred a few times. The rearrangement links TRBV6-6 to TRBJ2-7, with D tentatively TRBD1 (5 bases). Germline V gene lookup returns CDR1 MNHNY and CDR2 SVGAGI (reference sequence). The CDR3 contains 16 residues. The germline V and J ends were trimmed by 8 bases and 4 bases, with 24 bases remaining between them. CDR3 sequence: CASGNLELTSGYEQYF. The CDR3 DNA reads as TGTGCCAGCGGAAACCTAGAACTTACATCAGGGTACGAGCAGTACTTC.

The V gene is TRBV7-2, the J gene TRBJ2-2; D call uncertain. The V end lost 2 bases, the J end lost 5 bases, and 6 bases lay between the germline ends. This CDR3 is built from 13 residues. Per the germline V gene, CDR1 is SGHTA and CDR2 is FQGNSA. The CDR3 region is CASSLLETGELFF. As DNA, the CDR3 is TGTGCCAGCAGCTTATTGGAGACCGGGGAGCTGTTTTTT.

The chain uses TRBV28 and TRBJ2-7; 8 bases fit TRBD2. The CDR3 extends over 14 amino acids. CDR1 is MDHEN, CDR2 SYDVKM, per germline. J was trimmed by 3 bases and V by 10 bases; bases with no gene match: 11. DNA of the CDR3: TGTGCCACCGGGAACGGGGGGGAAATCTACGAGCAGTACTTC. Translating it yields CATGNGGEIYEQYF. Complete variable domain (other parts from reference TRBV28 and TRBJ2-7): DVKVTQSSRYLVKRTGEKVFLECVQDMDHENMFWYRQDPGLGLRLIYFSYDVKMKEKGDIPEGYSVSREKKERFSLILESASTNQTSMYLCATGNGGEIYEQYFGPGTRLTVT.

This sequence joins TRBV13 and TRBJ2-5; 12 bases match TRBD2. In germline, CDR1 is PRHDT, CDR2 FYEKMQ (reference sequence). Unmatched junction bases numbered 8, after V lost 5 bases and J lost 4 bases. The CDR3 covers 16 residues. The CDR3, as DNA: TGTGCCAGCAGCCTCGTCTCTAGCGGGGGGGCAGAGACCCAGTACTTC. Protein product: CASSLVSSGGAETQYF.

The CDR3 bases are TGTGCCAGCAGCTTAGGGGACAGGGGAACTAATGAAAAACTGTTTTTT. This encodes CASSLGDRGTNEKLFF. The chain links TRBV7-3 to TRBJ1-4; 10 nucleotides match TRBD1. CDR1 and CDR2 (germline): SGHTA, FQGTGA. This CDR3 is 16 amino acids long. The V gene end was trimmed by 2 bases and the J gene end by 1 base; junction bases not matched to a gene: 1.

This chain links TRBV2 with TRBJ1-5; no clear D. This CDR3 region has 15 residues. Trimming stripped 3 bases from V and 0 bases from J, with 9 bases between. CDR1 and CDR2 (germline): SNHLY, FYNNEI. CDR3 in amino acids: CASSDGSSSNQPQHF. The CDR3 nucleotides are TGTGCCAGCAGTGACGGGAGCAGTAGCAATCAGCCCCAGCATTTT.

This clonotype appeared a few times. The chain uses TRBV6-5 and TRBJ2-7; perhaps TRBD1 as D (6 bases). The CDR3 extends over 12 amino acids. V lost 6 bases to trimming and J lost 6 bases, with 12 bases between them. Germline loops: CDR1 MNHEY, CDR2 SVGAGI. The CDR3 loop is CASSPDRREQYF. DNA of the CDR3: TGTGCCAGCAGCCCAGACAGGCGCGAGCAGTACTTC.

The J gene is TRBJ2-7, the V gene TRBV11-3, with 7 bases matching TRBD1. This CDR3 is 14 amino acids long. Per the germline V gene, CDR1 is SGHNT and CDR2 is YENEEA. After removal of 4 bases from V and 2 bases from J, the junction contained 5 bases not matched to a gene. The CDR3 bases are TGTGCCAGCAGCTCGGGACAGCCGACCTACGAGCAGTACTTC. Its protein product is CASSSGQPTYEQYF. Looking up the rest from reference TRBV11-3 and TRBJ2-7 gives the full variable domain: EAGVVQSPRYKIIEKKQPVAFWCNPISGHNTLYWYLQNLGQGPELLIRYENEEAVDDSQLPKDRFSAERLKGVDSTLKIQPAELGDSAVYLCASSSGQPTYEQYFGPGTRLTVT.

The chain couples TRBV7-2 to TRBJ2-3, with 8 bases that match TRBD2. J lost 0 bases, V lost 8 bases, and 7 bases had no gene match. Germline V CDR1 and CDR2: SGHTA, FQGNSA. This CDR3 comprises 15 residues. The CDR3 DNA sequence: TGTGCCAGCTTCACAACGGGGGGGAGCACAGATACGCAGTATTTT. This encodes CASFTTGGSTDTQYF.

The chain carries TRBV5-6 and TRBJ2-5, with 7 bases aligning to TRBD1. CDR3 length: 14 amino acids. From germline, CDR1 is SGHDT and CDR2 YYEEEE. Germline trimming cut 9 bases from V and 5 bases from J; bases unmatched to any gene: 13. The CDR3 region is CATREQGQGETQYF. The CDR3 DNA follows: TGTGCCACCCGTGAACAGGGGCAAGGGGAGACCCAGTACTTC.

The chain recombines TRBV7-2 with TRBJ2-2; D remains ambiguous. The V gene's germline CDR1 is SGHTA and CDR2 FQGNSA. The CDR3 is made up of 14 amino acids. Trimming removed 2 bases at V and 0 bases at J, with 4 bases between. The CDR3 is CASSLPPNTGELFF. CDR3 bases: TGTGCCAGCAGCTTACCACCGAACACCGGGGAGCTGTTTTTT. Combining the CDR3 with reference TRBV7-2 and TRBJ2-2 gives the whole variable domain GAGVSQSPSNKVTEKGKDVELRCDPISGHTALYWYRQSLGQGLEFLIYFQGNSAPDKSGLPSDRFSAERTGGSVSTLTIQRTQQEDSAVYLCASSLPPNTGELFFGEGSRLTVL.

The rearrangement uses TRBV4-3 and TRBJ2-7; the D gene is possibly TRBD1 (6 bases). The V end was cut by 2 bases, the J end by 4 bases, with 18 bases between. The CDR3 runs to 16 residues. Per the germline V gene, CDR1 is LGHNA and CDR2 is YSLEER. Here the CDR3 reads CASSQLQGSPTYEQYF. The CDR3 DNA reads as TGCGCCAGCAGCCAATTACAGGGTTCTCCAACTTACGAGCAGTACTTC.

The J gene is TRBJ2-1, the V gene TRBV6-6, with a weak D call TRBD1 (6 bases). This CDR3 region has 15 residues. V lost 8 bases and J 7 bases, leaving 21 bases between the germline ends. Germline lookup yields CDR1 MNHNY and CDR2 SVGAGI (reference sequence). CDR3: CASWPRTATFNEQFF. CDR3 nucleotides: TGTGCCAGCTGGCCGAGGACAGCTACGTTTAATGAGCAGTTCTTC.

The rearrangement joins TRBV7-9 to TRBJ2-1; 7 nucleotides align to TRBD2. CDR3 length equals 12 residues. Trimming cost V 6 bases and J 9 bases; bases outside gene matches: 5. From germline, CDR1 is SEHNR and CDR2 FQNEAQ (reference sequence). CDR3 in amino acids: CASSRLATEQFF. CDR3 bases: TGTGCCAGCAGTCGACTAGCAACTGAGCAGTTCTTC.